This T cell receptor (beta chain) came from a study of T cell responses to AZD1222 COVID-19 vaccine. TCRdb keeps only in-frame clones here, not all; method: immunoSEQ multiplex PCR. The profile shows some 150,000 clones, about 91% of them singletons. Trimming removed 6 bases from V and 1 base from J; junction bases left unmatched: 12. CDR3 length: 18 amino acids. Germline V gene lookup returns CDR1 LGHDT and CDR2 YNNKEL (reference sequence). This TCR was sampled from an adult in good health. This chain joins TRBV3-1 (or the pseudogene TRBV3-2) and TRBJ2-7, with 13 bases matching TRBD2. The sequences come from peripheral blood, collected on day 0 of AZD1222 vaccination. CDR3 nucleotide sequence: TGTGCCAGCAGTCTTAAGACTCCGGGACTAGCGGGGTCCTACGAGCAGTACTTC. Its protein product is CASSLKTPGLAGSYEQYF.